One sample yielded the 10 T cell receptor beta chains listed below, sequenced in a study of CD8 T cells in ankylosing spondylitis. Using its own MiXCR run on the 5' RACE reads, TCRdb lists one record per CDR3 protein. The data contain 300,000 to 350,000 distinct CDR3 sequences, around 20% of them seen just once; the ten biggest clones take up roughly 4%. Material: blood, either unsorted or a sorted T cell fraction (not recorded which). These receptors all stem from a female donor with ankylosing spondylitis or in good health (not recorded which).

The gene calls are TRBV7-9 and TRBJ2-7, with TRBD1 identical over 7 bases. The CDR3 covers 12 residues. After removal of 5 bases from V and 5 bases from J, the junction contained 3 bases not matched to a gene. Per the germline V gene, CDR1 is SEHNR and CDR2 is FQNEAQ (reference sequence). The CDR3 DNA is TGTGCCAGCAGCCCGCAGGGGGACGAGCAGTACTTC. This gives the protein CASSPQGDEQYF.

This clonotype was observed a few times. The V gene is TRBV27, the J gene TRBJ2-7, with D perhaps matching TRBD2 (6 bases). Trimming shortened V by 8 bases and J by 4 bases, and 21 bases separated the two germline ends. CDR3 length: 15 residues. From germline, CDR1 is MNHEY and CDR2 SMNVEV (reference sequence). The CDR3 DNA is TGTGCCAGCTCACACCGGGACTCCGGCGGGTACGAGCAGTACTTC. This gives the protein CASSHRDSGGYEQYF.

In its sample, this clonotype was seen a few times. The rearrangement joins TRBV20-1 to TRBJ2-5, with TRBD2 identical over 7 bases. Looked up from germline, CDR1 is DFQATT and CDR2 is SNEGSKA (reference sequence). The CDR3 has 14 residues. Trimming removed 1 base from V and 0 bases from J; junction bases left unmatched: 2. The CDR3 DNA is TGCAGTGCTAGAGTGGGGGGGTACCAAGAGACCCAGTACTTC. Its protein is CSARVGGYQETQYF.

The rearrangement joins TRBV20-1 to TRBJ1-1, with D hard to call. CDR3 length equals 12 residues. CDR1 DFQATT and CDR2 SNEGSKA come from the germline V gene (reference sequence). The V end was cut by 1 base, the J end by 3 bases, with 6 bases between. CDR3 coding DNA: TGCAGTGCTAGAGTTAGGGACACTGAAGCTTTCTTT. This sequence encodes CSARVRDTEAFF.

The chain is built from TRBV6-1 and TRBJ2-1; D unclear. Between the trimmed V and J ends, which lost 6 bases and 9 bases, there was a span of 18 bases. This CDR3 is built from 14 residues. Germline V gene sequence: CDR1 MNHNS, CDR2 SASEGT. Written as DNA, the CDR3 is TGTGCCAGCAGACCAACCAGCAGTGGCCGTGAGCAGTTCTTC. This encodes CASRPTSSGREQFF.

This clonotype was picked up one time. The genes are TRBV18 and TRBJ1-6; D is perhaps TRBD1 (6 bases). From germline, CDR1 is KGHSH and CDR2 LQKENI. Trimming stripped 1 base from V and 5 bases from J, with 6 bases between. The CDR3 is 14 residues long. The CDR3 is CASSPRTDNSPLHF. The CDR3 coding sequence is TGTGCCAGCTCACCACGGACAGATAATTCACCCCTCCACTTT.

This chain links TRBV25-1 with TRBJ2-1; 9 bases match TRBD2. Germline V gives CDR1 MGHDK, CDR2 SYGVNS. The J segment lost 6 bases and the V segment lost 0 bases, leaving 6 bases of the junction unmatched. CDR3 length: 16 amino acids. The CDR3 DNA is TGTGCCAGCAGTGAATACGGCGGGAGGGCCAGCAATGAGCAGTTCTTC. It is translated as CASSEYGGRASNEQFF.

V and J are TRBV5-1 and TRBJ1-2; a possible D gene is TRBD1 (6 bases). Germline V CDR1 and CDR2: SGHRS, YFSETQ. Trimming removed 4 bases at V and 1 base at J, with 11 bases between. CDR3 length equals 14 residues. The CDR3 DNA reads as TGCGCCAGCAGCGAAGGACAGCTTAACTATGGCTACACCTTC. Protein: CASSEGQLNYGYTF.

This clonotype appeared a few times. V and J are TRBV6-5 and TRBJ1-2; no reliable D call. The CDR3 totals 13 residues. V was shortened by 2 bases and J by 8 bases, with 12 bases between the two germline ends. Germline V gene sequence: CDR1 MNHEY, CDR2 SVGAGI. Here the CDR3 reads CASSYGRGLGYTF. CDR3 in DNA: TGTGCCAGCAGTTACGGCCGGGGTCTCGGCTACACCTTC.

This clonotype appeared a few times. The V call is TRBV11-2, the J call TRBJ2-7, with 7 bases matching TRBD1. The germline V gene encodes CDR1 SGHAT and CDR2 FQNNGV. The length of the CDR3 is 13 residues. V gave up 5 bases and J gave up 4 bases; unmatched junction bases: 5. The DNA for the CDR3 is TGTGCCAGCAGCCGACAGGGAAGATACGAGCAGTACTTC. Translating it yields CASSRQGRYEQYF.